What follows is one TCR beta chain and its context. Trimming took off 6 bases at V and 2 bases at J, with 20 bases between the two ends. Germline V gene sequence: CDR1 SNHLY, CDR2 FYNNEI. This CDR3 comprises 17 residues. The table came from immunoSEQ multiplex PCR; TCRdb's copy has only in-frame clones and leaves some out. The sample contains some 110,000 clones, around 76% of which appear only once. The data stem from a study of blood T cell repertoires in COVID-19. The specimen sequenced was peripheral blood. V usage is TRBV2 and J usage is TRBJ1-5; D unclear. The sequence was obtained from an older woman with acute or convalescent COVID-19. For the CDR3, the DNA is TGTGCCAGCAGAAGTCAATCGGTTTTGGGCGGCAATCAGCCCCAGCATTTT. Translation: CASRSQSVLGGNQPQHF. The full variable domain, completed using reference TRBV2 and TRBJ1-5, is EPEVTQTPSHQVTQMGQEVILRCVPISNHLYFYWYRQILGQKVEFLVSFYNNEISEKSEIFDDQFSVERPDGSNFTLKIRSTKLEDSAMYFCASRSQSVLGGNQPQHFGDGTRLSIL.